Listed below are T cell receptor beta chains from one sample, sequenced in a study of cytomegalovirus exposure and HLA in healthy donors. The method was immunoSEQ multiplex PCR; TCRdb's version includes in-frame clones alone and lacks a portion of them. The ten top clones account for roughly 0.7%, within a sample of 150,000 to 250,000 clones. The source material was PBMCs. These receptors all come from a boy between 10 and 17 years old in good health and CMV-seronegative. Both conserved end residues are part of each CDR3. D genes are given only for firm matches.

d_call: -; j_call: TRBJ2-1; cdr3_length: 16; v_call: TRBV11-2; cdr3_nt: TGTGCCAGCAGCTTAGGAAGACAGCTCTCCTACAATGAGCAGTTCTTC; cdr3_aa: CASSLGRQLSYNEQFF
d_call: -; j_call: TRBJ2-7; cdr3_length: 13; v_call: TRBV19; cdr3_nt: TGTGCCAGTAGTATCACGACAGTCTACGAGCAGTACTTC; cdr3_aa: CASSITTVYEQYF
d_call: TRBD1; j_call: TRBJ2-7; cdr3_length: 19; v_call: TRBV4-1; cdr3_nt: TGCGCCAGCAGCCCACAGGGGTCTACCGGCGGACCCAGCTCCTACGAGCAGTACTTC; cdr3_aa: CASSPQGSTGGPSSYEQYF
d_call: TRBD2; j_call: TRBJ2-2; cdr3_length: 15; v_call: TRBV4-1; cdr3_nt: TGCGCCAGCAGAGTAACGGGGGGGAACACCGGGGAGCTGTTTTTT; cdr3_aa: CASRVTGGNTGELFF
d_call: TRBD1; j_call: TRBJ2-1; cdr3_length: 16; v_call: TRBV7-9; cdr3_nt: TGTGCCAGCAACCGCTACATCCTTGGGACAGGGCATGAGCAGTTCTTC; cdr3_aa: CASNRYILGTGHEQFF
d_call: -; j_call: TRBJ2-7; cdr3_length: 12; v_call: TRBV30; cdr3_nt: TGTGCCTGGAGTATAGTCCGCGCTATAAAGTACTTC; cdr3_aa: CAWSIVRAIKYF
d_call: TRBD1; j_call: TRBJ1-1; cdr3_length: 13; v_call: TRBV7-3; cdr3_nt: TGTGCCAGCAGTCTACAGGGGATATCTGAAGCTTTCTTT; cdr3_aa: CASSLQGISEAFF
d_call: -; j_call: TRBJ2-7; cdr3_length: 13; v_call: TRBV19; cdr3_nt: TGTGCCAGTAGTATGCGAGGTTTGAGCGAGCAGTACTTC; cdr3_aa: CASSMRGLSEQYF
d_call: TRBD2; j_call: TRBJ2-7; cdr3_length: 14; v_call: TRBV27; cdr3_nt: TGTGCCAGCAGTGTCGGGAGGAGCTCCTACGAGCAGTACTTC; cdr3_aa: CASSVGRSSYEQYF
d_call: TRBD1; j_call: TRBJ2-1; cdr3_length: 14; v_call: TRBV6-1; cdr3_nt: TGTGCCAGCAGTGAAGCTCGGACAGGCAATGAGCAGTTCTTC; cdr3_aa: CASSEARTGNEQFF
d_call: TRBD2; j_call: TRBJ2-5; cdr3_length: 16; v_call: TRBV5-4; cdr3_nt: TGTGCCAGCAGCCGCCGACTAGCGGGGGGACAAGAGACCCAGTACTTC; cdr3_aa: CASSRRLAGGQETQYF
d_call: -; j_call: TRBJ1-1; cdr3_length: 17; v_call: TRBV18; cdr3_nt: TGTGCCAGCTCACCACCGTCGCAGGGGTATGTTTATACTGAAGCTTTCTTT; cdr3_aa: CASSPPSQGYVYTEAFF
d_call: -; j_call: TRBJ1-1; cdr3_length: 12; v_call: TRBV5-5; cdr3_nt: TGTGCCAGCAGCTATACAGTGTCCGAAGCTTTCTTT; cdr3_aa: CASSYTVSEAFF
d_call: -; j_call: TRBJ2-1; cdr3_length: 11; v_call: TRBV10-3; cdr3_nt: TGTGCCATCAGCAGTAACAATGAGCAGTTCTTC; cdr3_aa: CAISSNNEQFF
d_call: TRBD2; j_call: TRBJ2-3; cdr3_length: 14; v_call: TRBV5-1; cdr3_nt: TGCGCCAGCAGTAGCGGGGGGCCCACAGATACGCAGTATTTT; cdr3_aa: CASSSGGPTDTQYF
d_call: -; j_call: TRBJ1-1; cdr3_length: 14; v_call: TRBV10-3; cdr3_nt: TGTGCCATCAACCAAGGCGCGGGGGACACTGAAGCTTTCTTT; cdr3_aa: CAINQGAGDTEAFF
d_call: TRBD2; j_call: TRBJ2-2; cdr3_length: 16; v_call: TRBV7-8; cdr3_nt: TGTGCCAGCAGCTTCAGACTAGCGGGGAACACCGGGGAGCTGTTTTTT; cdr3_aa: CASSFRLAGNTGELFF
d_call: -; j_call: TRBJ1-1; cdr3_length: 13; v_call: TRBV7-3; cdr3_nt: TGTGCCAGCAGCCGAACAATATTCACTGAAGCTTTCTTT; cdr3_aa: CASSRTIFTEAFF
d_call: TRBD2; j_call: TRBJ2-7; cdr3_length: 16; v_call: TRBV4-1; cdr3_nt: TGCGCCAGCAGCCCCCTAGCGGGAGCTCCAACCTACGAGCAGTACTTC; cdr3_aa: CASSPLAGAPTYEQYF
d_call: -; j_call: TRBJ1-3; cdr3_length: 15; v_call: TRBV11-2; cdr3_nt: TGTGCCAGCAGCTCCCTCAAAGGGAGGGGAAACACCATATATTTT; cdr3_aa: CASSSLKGRGNTIYF
d_call: TRBD1; j_call: TRBJ2-5; cdr3_length: 12; v_call: TRBV6-1; cdr3_nt: TGTGCCAGCAGCGGACAGGGGGAGACCCAGTACTTC; cdr3_aa: CASSGQGETQYF
d_call: -; j_call: TRBJ1-5; cdr3_length: 17; v_call: TRBV2; cdr3_nt: TGTGCCAGCGATGATCCGGGGATTGGGTTTGGCAATCAGCCCCAGCATTTT; cdr3_aa: CASDDPGIGFGNQPQHF
d_call: -; j_call: TRBJ2-1; cdr3_length: 16; v_call: TRBV7-9; cdr3_nt: TGTGCCAGCAGCTCAACCCAACCGGGGGAGAGCAATGAGCAGTTCTTC; cdr3_aa: CASSSTQPGESNEQFF
d_call: -; j_call: TRBJ1-6; cdr3_length: 17; v_call: TRBV7-5; cdr3_nt: TGTGTCAGAAGCTCGAATAGGGGCCAGTACTATAATTCACCCCTCCACTTT; cdr3_aa: CVRSSNRGQYYNSPLHF
d_call: -; j_call: TRBJ1-2; cdr3_length: 16; v_call: TRBV29-1; cdr3_nt: -; cdr3_aa: CSVNTYDRAYGYGCTF
d_call: -; j_call: TRBJ2-2; cdr3_length: 14; v_call: TRBV7-7; cdr3_nt: TGTGCTAGCAGCAGCCAGGGGCGGGCCGGGGAGCTGTTTTTT; cdr3_aa: CASSSQGRAGELFF
d_call: -; j_call: TRBJ1-1; cdr3_length: 12; v_call: TRBV30; cdr3_nt: TGTGCCTGGAGTGTAACGGGGACTGAAGCTTTCTTT; cdr3_aa: CAWSVTGTEAFF
d_call: -; j_call: TRBJ2-5; cdr3_length: 16; v_call: TRBV7-3; cdr3_nt: TGTGCCAGCAGCTTAACCGCGGGATTGGGGCAAGAGACCCAGTACTTC; cdr3_aa: CASSLTAGLGQETQYF
d_call: -; j_call: TRBJ2-1; cdr3_length: 12; v_call: TRBV11-3; cdr3_nt: TGTGCCAGCAGCCACAGTGGCTACGAGCAGTTCTTC; cdr3_aa: CASSHSGYEQFF
d_call: -; j_call: TRBJ1-1; cdr3_length: 11; v_call: TRBV20-1; cdr3_nt: TGCAGTTCGGGACAGAACACTGAAGCTTTCTTT; cdr3_aa: CSSGQNTEAFF
d_call: TRBD2; j_call: TRBJ2-7; cdr3_length: 16; v_call: TRBV4-1; cdr3_nt: TGCGCCAGCAGCCAAGGAGATCTAGCGGGGATCTGCGAGCAGTACTTC; cdr3_aa: CASSQGDLAGICEQYF
d_call: -; j_call: TRBJ2-5; cdr3_length: 15; v_call: TRBV27; cdr3_nt: TGTGCCAGCAGAACCTGGACGCGGGCCAGGGAGACCCAGTACTTC; cdr3_aa: CASRTWTRARETQYF
d_call: -; j_call: TRBJ1-4; cdr3_length: 15; v_call: TRBV5-1; cdr3_nt: TGCGCCAGCAGCTTGTCAACGGGGGGCGGTGAAAAACTGTTTTTT; cdr3_aa: CASSLSTGGGEKLFF
d_call: -; j_call: TRBJ1-1; cdr3_length: 14; v_call: TRBV9; cdr3_nt: TGTGCCAGCAGCGTAGCCGAAGGGGGCACTGAAGCTTTCTTT; cdr3_aa: CASSVAEGGTEAFF
d_call: -; j_call: TRBJ1-1; cdr3_length: 15; v_call: TRBV7-9; cdr3_nt: TGTGCCAGCAGCCCCACCGGGAGCGTGAACACTGAAGCTTTCTTT; cdr3_aa: CASSPTGSVNTEAFF
d_call: -; j_call: TRBJ1-3; cdr3_length: 15; v_call: TRBV6-5; cdr3_nt: TGTGCCAGCAGTTACTCGCCTCGAACAGGAAACACCATATATTTT; cdr3_aa: CASSYSPRTGNTIYF
d_call: TRBD2; j_call: TRBJ2-2; cdr3_length: 17; v_call: TRBV15; cdr3_nt: TGTGCCACCAGCAGAGGTTGGGCGGGGGTAAACACCGGGGAGCTGTTTTTT; cdr3_aa: CATSRGWAGVNTGELFF
d_call: -; j_call: TRBJ1-5; cdr3_length: 16; v_call: TRBV11-2; cdr3_nt: TGTGCCAGCAGCTCCACCAGGGGCGGCCTAGATCAGCCCCAGCATTTT; cdr3_aa: CASSSTRGGLDQPQHF
d_call: -; j_call: TRBJ1-6; cdr3_length: 17; v_call: TRBV19; cdr3_nt: TGTGCCAGTACCCCGCAAGTATGGACAGAGGATAATTCACCCCTCCACTTT; cdr3_aa: CASTPQVWTEDNSPLHF
d_call: TRBD2; j_call: TRBJ2-3; cdr3_length: 15; v_call: TRBV9; cdr3_nt: TGTGCCAGCAGCGTAGTAGCGGGCGAAACAGATACGCAGTATTTT; cdr3_aa: CASSVVAGETDTQYF
d_call: -; j_call: TRBJ1-2; cdr3_length: 14; v_call: TRBV5-6; cdr3_nt: TGTGCCAGCAGCTTGGCAGGCCTCAGCTATGGCTACACCTTC; cdr3_aa: CASSLAGLSYGYTF
d_call: -; j_call: TRBJ2-7; cdr3_length: 13; v_call: TRBV7-2; cdr3_nt: TGTGCCAGCAGCGCATTGGTCTTGGCCGAGCAGTACTTC; cdr3_aa: CASSALVLAEQYF
d_call: -; j_call: TRBJ1-4; cdr3_length: 13; v_call: TRBV4-2; cdr3_nt: TGTGCCAGCACCCACGAGGAGGGAAGAAAACTGTTTTTT; cdr3_aa: CASTHEEGRKLFF
d_call: -; j_call: TRBJ2-7; cdr3_length: 13; v_call: TRBV30; cdr3_nt: TGTGCCTGGAGTTTGGCAGGAGGGCGCGAGCAGTACTTC; cdr3_aa: CAWSLAGGREQYF